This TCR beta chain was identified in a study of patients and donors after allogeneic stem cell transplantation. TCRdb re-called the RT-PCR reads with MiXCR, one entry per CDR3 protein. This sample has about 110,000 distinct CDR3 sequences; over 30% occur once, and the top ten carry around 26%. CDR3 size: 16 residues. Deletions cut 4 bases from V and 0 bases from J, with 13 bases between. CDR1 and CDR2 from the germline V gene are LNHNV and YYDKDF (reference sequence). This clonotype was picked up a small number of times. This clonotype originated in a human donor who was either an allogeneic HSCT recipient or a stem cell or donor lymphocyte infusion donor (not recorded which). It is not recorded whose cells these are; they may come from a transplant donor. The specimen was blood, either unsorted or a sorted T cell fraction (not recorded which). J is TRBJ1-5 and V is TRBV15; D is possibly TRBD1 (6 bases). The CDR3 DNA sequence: TGTGCCACCAGCAACAGGGCCGGGTATAGCAATCAGCCCCAGCATTTT. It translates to CATSNRAGYSNQPQHF.